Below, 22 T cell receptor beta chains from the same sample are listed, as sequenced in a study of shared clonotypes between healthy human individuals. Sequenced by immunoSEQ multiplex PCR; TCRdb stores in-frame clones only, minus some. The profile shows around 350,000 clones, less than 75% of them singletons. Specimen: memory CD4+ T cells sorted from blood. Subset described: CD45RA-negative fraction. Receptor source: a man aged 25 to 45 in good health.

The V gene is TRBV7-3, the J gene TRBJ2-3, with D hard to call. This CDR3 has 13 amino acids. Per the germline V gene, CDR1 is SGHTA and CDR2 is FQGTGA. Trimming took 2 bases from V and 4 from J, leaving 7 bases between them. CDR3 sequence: CASSLAGSDTQYF. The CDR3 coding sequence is TGTGCCAGCAGCTTAGCCGGGTCAGATACGCAGTATTTT.

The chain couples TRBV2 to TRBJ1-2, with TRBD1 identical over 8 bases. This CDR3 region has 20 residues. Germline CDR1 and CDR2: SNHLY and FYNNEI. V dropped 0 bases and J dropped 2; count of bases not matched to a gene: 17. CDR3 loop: CASSEALLTGDRTLNYGYTF. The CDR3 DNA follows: TGTGCCAGCAGTGAAGCGCTTCTAACCGGGGACAGGACTCTAAACTATGGCTACACCTTC.

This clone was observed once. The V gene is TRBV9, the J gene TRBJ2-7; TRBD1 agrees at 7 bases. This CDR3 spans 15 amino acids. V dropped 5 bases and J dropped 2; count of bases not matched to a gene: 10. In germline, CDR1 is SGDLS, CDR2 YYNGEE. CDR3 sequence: CASSPTGTDAYEQYF. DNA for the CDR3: TGTGCCAGCAGTCCAACCGGGACAGATGCCTACGAGCAGTACTTC.

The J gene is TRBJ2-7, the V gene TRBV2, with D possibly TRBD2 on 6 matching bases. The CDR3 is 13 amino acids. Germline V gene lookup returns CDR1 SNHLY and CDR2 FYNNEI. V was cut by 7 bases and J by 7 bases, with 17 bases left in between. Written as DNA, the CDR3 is TGTGCCAGCACGCCCGGAGGGAGTGGGGAGCAGTACTTC. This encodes CASTPGGSGEQYF.

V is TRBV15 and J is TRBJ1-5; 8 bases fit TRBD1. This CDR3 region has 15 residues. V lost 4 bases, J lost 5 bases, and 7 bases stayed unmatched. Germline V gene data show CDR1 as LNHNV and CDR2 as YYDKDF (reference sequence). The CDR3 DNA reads TGTGCCACCAGCACAAGGACAGGGTTTGATCAGCCCCAGCATTTT. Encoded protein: CATSTRTGFDQPQHF.

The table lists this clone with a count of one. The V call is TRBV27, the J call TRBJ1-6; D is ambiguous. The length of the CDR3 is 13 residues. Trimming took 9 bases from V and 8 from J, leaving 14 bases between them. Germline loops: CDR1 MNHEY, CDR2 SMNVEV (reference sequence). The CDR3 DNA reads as TGTGCCAGTGCATCCACCACTGATTCACCCCTCCACTTT. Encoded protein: CASASTTDSPLHF.

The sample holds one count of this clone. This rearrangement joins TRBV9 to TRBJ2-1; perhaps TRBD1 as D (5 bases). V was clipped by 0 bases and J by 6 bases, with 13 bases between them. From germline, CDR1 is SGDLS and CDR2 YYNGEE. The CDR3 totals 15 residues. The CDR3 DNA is TGTGCCAGCAGCGTAGCTACAGGCCAAGGCAATGAGCAGTTCTTC. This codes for CASSVATGQGNEQFF.

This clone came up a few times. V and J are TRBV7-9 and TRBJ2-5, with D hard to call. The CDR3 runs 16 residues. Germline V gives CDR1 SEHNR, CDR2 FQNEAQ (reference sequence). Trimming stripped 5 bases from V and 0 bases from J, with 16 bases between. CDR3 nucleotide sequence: TGTGCCAGCAGCCGACAACCGTTCAAGTACCAAGAGACCCAGTACTTC. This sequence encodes CASSRQPFKYQETQYF.

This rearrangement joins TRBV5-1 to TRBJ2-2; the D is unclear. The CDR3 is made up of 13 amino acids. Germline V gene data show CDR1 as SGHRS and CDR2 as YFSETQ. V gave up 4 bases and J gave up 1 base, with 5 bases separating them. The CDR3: CASSAENTGELFF. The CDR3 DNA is TGCGCCAGCAGCGCTGAGAACACCGGGGAGCTGTTTTTT.

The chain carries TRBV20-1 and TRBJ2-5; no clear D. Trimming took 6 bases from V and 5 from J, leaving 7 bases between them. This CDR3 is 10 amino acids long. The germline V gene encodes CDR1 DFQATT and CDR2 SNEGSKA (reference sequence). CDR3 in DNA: TGCAGTGCGGCGTGGGAGACCCAGTACTTC. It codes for CSAAWETQYF.

CDR3 region: CAILHPSRSDTQYF. The CDR3, as DNA: TGTGCCATTCTTCACCCTAGCCGATCTGATACGCAGTATTTT. The chain joins TRBV2 to TRBJ2-3, with a weak D call TRBD2 (5 bases). CDR3 length: 14 residues. V was cut by 10 bases and J by 6 bases, with 20 bases left in between. The germline V gene encodes CDR1 SNHLY and CDR2 FYNNEI.

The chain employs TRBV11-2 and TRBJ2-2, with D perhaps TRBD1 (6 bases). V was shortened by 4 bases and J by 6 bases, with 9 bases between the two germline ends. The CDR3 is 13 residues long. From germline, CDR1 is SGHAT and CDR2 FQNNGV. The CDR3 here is CASSYRDPGELFF. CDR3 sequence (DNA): TGTGCCAGCAGCTACAGGGATCCCGGGGAGCTGTTTTTT. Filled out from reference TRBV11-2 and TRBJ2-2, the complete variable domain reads EAGVAQSPRYKIIEKRQSVAFWCNPISGHATLYWYQQILGQGPKLLIQFQNNGVVDDSQLPKDRFSAERLKGVDSTLKIQPAKLEDSAVYLCASSYRDPGELFFGEGSRLTVL.

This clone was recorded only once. The CDR3 bases are TGTGCCAGTTCCTGGACTAGCGTGGGGCAAGATACGCAGTATTTT. It is translated as CASSWTSVGQDTQYF. The J gene is TRBJ2-3, the V gene TRBV19; 9 positions match TRBD2. Germline CDR1 reads LNHDA; CDR2 reads SQIVND (reference sequence). The CDR3 has 15 amino acids. The trim removed 8 bases at V and 5 bases at J, leaving 11 bases unmatched.

The CDR3 region has the DNA TGCGCCAGCGCGACCGGGACAACTGGGGCCAACGTCCTGACTTTC. It is translated as CASATGTTGANVLTF. The V and J genes are TRBV5-1 and TRBJ2-6, with D possibly TRBD1 on 6 matching bases. There are 15 residues in the CDR3. Trimming stripped 7 bases from V and 2 bases from J, with 13 bases between. Germline lookup yields CDR1 SGHRS and CDR2 YFSETQ.

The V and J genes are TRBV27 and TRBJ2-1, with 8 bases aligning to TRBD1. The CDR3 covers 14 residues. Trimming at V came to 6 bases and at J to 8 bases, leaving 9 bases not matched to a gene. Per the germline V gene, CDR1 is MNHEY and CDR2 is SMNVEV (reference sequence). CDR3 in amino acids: CASSKRLTGDEQFF. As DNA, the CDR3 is TGTGCCAGCAGCAAGAGACTGACAGGGGATGAGCAGTTCTTC.

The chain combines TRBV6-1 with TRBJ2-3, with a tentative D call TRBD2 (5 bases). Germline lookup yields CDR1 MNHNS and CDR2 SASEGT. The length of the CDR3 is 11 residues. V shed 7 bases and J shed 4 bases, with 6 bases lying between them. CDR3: CASTAADTQYF. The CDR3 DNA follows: TGTGCCAGCACAGCGGCAGATACGCAGTATTTT.

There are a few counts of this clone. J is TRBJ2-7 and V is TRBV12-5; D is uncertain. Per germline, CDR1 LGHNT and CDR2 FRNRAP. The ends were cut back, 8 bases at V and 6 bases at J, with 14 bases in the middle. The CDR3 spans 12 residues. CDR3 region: CASFRVGFEQYF. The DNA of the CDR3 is TGTGCTAGTTTCCGGGTAGGGTTCGAGCAGTACTTC.

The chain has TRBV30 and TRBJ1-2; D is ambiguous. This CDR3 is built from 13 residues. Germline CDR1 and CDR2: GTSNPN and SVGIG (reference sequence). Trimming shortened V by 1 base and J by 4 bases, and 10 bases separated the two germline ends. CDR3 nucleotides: TGTGCCTGGAGTGCAGGCGGGAGCTATGGCTACACCTTC. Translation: CAWSAGGSYGYTF.

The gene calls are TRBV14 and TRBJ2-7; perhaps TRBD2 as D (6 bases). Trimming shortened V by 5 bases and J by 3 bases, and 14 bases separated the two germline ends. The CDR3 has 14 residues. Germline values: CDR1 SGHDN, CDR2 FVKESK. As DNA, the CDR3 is TGTGCCAGCAGCGTCGGGGGATTTAGCTACGAGCAGTACTTC. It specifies CASSVGGFSYEQYF.

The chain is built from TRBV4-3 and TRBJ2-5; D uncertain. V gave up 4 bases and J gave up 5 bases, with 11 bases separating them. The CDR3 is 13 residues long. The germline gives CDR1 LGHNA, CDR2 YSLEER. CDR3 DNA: TGCGCCAGCAGCCCGGGCTTGGAGGAGACCCAGTACTTC. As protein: CASSPGLEETQYF.

The CDR3 loop reads CASSWTSGIVDTQYF. The CDR3 nucleotides are TGTGCCAGCAGCTGGACTAGCGGGATTGTAGATACGCAGTATTTT. This rearrangement joins TRBV5-4 to TRBJ2-3, with 12 bases matching TRBD2. The junction had 4 bases not matched to a gene; V was cut back by 3 bases and J by 5 bases. Looked up from germline, CDR1 is SGHNT and CDR2 is YYREEE (reference sequence). This CDR3 spans 15 amino acids.

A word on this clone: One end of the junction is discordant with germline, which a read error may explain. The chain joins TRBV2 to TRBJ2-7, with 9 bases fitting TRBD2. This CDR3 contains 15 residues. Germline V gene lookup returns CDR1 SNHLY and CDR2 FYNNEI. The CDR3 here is CASSGSASGKYGQYF. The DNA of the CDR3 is TGTGCCAGCAGTGGGTCGGCTAGCGGGAAATACGGGCAGTACTTC.